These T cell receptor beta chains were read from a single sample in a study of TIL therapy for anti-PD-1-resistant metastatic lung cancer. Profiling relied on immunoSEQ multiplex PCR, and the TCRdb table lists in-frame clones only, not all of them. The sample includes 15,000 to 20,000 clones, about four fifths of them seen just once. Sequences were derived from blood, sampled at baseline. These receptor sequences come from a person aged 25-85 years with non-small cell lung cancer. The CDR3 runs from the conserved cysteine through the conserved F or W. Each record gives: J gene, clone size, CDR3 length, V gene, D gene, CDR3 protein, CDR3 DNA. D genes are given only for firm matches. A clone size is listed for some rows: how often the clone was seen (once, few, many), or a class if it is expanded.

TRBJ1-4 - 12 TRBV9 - CASSVEGGKLFF TGTGCCAGCAGCGTAGAAGGGGGGAAACTGTTTTTT
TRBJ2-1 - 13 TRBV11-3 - CASSLAGVNEQFF TGTGCCAGCAGCTTAGCAGGGGTCAATGAGCAGTTCTTC
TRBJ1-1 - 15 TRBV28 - CASRSRDLAHTEAFF TGTGCCAGCAGGAGCCGGGATCTGGCGCACACTGAAGCTTTCTTT
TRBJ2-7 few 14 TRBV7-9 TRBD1 CASSNGDRTYEQYF TGTGCCAGCAGCAACGGGGACAGGACCTACGAGCAGTACTTC
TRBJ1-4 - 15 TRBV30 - CAWSVGGQPNEKLFF TGTGCCTGGAGTGTAGGAGGACAGCCTAATGAAAAACTGTTTTTT
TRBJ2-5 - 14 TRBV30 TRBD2 CAGAGLAGEETQYF TGTGCCGGGGCGGGACTAGCGGGGGAAGAGACCCAGTACTTC
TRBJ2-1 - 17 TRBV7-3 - CASSFQSSGGSYNEQFF TGTGCCAGCAGCTTTCAGTCCTCCGGAGGATCTTACAATGAGCAGTTCTTC
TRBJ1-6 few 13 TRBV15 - CATSSLLNSPLHF TGTGCCACCAGCAGCCTCCTAAATTCACCCCTCCACTTT
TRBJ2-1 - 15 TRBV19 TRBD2 CASRKGTSGPNEQFF TGTGCCAGTAGAAAAGGGACTAGCGGACCCAATGAGCAGTTCTTC
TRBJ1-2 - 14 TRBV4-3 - CASSQDRAAYGYTF TGCGCCAGCAGCCAAGATCGGGCGGCTTATGGCTACACCTTC